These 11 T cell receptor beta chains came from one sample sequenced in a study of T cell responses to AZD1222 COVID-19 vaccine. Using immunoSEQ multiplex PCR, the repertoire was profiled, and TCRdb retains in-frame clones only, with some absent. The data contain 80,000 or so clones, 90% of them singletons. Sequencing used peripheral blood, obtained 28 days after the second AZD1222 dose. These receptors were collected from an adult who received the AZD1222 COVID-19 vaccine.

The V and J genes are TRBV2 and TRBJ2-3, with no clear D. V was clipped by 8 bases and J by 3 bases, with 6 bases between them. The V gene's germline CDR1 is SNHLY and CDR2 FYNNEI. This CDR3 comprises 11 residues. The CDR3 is CASRATDTQYF. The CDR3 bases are TGTGCCAGCCGGGCAACAGATACGCAGTATTTT.

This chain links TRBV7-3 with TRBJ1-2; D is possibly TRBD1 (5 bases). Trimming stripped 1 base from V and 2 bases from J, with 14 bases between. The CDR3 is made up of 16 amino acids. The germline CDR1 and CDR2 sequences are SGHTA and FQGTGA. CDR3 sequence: CASSLMGLTTNYGYTF. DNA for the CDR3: TGTGCCAGCAGCTTAATGGGGCTTACTACAAACTATGGCTACACCTTC.

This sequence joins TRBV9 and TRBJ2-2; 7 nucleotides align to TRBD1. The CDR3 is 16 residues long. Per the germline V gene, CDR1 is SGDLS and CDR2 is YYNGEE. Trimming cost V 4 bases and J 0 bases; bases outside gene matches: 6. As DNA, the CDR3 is TGTGCCAGCAGCATCGCCGGGACAGCGAACACCGGGGAGCTGTTTTTT. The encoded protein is CASSIAGTANTGELFF.

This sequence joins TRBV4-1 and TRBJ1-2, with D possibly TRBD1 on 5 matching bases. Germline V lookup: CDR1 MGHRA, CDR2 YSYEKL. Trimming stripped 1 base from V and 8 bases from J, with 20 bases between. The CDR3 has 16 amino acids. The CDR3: CASSQGASRGPLGYTF. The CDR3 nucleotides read TGCGCCAGCAGCCAAGGGGCTTCCCGGGGCCCTCTAGGCTACACCTTC.

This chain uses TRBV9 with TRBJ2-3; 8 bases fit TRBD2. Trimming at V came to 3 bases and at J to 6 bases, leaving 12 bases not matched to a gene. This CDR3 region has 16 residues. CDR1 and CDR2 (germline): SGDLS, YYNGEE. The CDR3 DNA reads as TGTGCCAGCAGCGCCCTACTAGCGGAGTGGGTGGATACGCAGTATTTT. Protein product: CASSALLAEWVDTQYF.

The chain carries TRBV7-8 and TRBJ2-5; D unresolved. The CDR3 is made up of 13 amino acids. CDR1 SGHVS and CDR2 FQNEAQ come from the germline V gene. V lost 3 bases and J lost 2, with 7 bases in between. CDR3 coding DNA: TGTGCCAGCAGCTTGTATATACAAGAGACCCAGTACTTC. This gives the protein CASSLYIQETQYF.

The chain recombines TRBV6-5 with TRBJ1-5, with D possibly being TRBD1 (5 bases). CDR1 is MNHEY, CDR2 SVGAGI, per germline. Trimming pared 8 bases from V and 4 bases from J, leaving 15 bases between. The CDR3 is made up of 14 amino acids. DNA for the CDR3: TGTGCCAGCGGTCCCACAGGAGCGAATCAGCCCCAGCATTTT. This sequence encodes CASGPTGANQPQHF.

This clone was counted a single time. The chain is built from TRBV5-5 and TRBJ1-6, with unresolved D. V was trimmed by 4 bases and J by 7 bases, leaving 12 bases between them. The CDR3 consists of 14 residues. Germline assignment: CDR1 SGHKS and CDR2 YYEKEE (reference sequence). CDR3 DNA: TGTGCCAGCAGCGCTGACCCGTCCAATTCACCCCTCCACTTT. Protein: CASSADPSNSPLHF.

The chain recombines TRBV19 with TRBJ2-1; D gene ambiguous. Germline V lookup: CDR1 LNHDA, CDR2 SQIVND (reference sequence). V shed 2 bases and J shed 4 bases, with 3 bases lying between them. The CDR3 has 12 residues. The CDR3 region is CASSIRYNEQFF. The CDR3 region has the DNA TGTGCCAGTAGTATACGATACAATGAGCAGTTCTTC. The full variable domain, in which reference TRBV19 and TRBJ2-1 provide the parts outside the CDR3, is DGGITQSPKYLFRKEGQNVTLSCEQNLNHDAMYWYRQDPGQGLRLIYYSQIVNDFQKGDIAEGYSVSREKKESFPLTVTSAQKNPTAFYLCASSIRYNEQFFGPGTRLTVL.

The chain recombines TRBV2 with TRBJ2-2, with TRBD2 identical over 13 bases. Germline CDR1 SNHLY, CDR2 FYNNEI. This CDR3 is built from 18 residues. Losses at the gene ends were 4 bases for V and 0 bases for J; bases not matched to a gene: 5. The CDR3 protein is CASSGSGTSGANTGELFF. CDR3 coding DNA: TGTGCCAGCAGTGGTTCCGGGACTAGCGGGGCGAACACCGGGGAGCTGTTTTTT.

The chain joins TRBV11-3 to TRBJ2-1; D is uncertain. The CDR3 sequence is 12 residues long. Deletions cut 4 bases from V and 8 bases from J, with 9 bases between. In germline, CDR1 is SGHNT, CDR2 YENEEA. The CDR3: CASSYVGDEQFF. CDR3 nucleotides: TGTGCCAGCAGCTATGTAGGCGATGAGCAGTTCTTC.